A selection of T cell receptor beta chains follows, all from one sample in a study of chemoradiotherapy in HPV16-positive cancers. The repertoire was sequenced with immunoSEQ multiplex PCR; TCRdb's copy has only in-frame clones and lacks some. This sample has around 17,000 clones, with around 70% found just once. This sample comprised tumor tissue, obtained from a patient who underwent chemoradiotherapy. The receptor set was obtained from a human donor with HPV-associated anogenital cancer. Each CDR3 is given with its conserved first and last residue. The D gene is left open where the match is weak. The size field is filled for only some rows; it gives once, few, many or a size class.

V gene: TRBV6-6; D gene: .; clone size: .; J gene: TRBJ1-1; CDR3 DNA: TGTGCCAGCAGTTACAACGGGGGGGACACTGAAGCTTTCTTT; CDR3 protein: CASSYNGGDTEAFF
V gene: TRBV7-9; D gene: .; clone size: .; J gene: TRBJ2-1; CDR3 DNA: TGTGCCAGCAGCGCTTCACCAGCGTACAATGAGCAGTTCTTC; CDR3 protein: CASSASPAYNEQFF
V gene: TRBV5-4; D gene: .; clone size: .; J gene: TRBJ1-1; CDR3 DNA: TGTGCCAGCAGCTTGGTAAAGGGGGACGCTTTCTTT; CDR3 protein: CASSLVKGDAFF
V gene: TRBV5-4; D gene: TRBD1; clone size: .; J gene: TRBJ1-2; CDR3 DNA: TGTGCCAGCAGCTTTGGATTACCCGGGACAGTAGACTATGGCTACACCTTC; CDR3 protein: CASSFGLPGTVDYGYTF
V gene: TRBV4-1; D gene: TRBD1; clone size: .; J gene: TRBJ2-1; CDR3 DNA: TGCGCCAGCAGCCAAGGTGCCGGGGACAGGAGGGTGGGTGAGCAGTTCTTC; CDR3 protein: CASSQGAGDRRVGEQFF
V gene: TRBV7-2; D gene: TRBD1; clone size: .; J gene: TRBJ1-4; CDR3 DNA: TGTGCCAGCAGGGCCGGGACAGGTTTTGCAACTAATGAAAAACTGTTTTTT; CDR3 protein: CASRAGTGFATNEKLFF
V gene: TRBV5-6; D gene: .; clone size: .; J gene: TRBJ2-1; CDR3 DNA: TGTGCCAGCAGTCTTGTAGGGGCTGTCAATGAGCAGTTCTTC; CDR3 protein: CASSLVGAVNEQFF
V gene: TRBV10-2; D gene: .; clone size: .; J gene: TRBJ1-3; CDR3 DNA: TGCGCCAGCAAGCTAGAGGGGGTTTCTGGAAACACCATATATTTT; CDR3 protein: CASKLEGVSGNTIYF
V gene: TRBV5-4; D gene: .; clone size: few; J gene: TRBJ1-3; CDR3 DNA: TGTGCCAGCAGCCCGGGGTCCACCTCTGGAAACACCATATATTTT; CDR3 protein: CASSPGSTSGNTIYF
V gene: TRBV11-1; D gene: TRBD2; clone size: few; J gene: TRBJ2-7; CDR3 DNA: TGTGCCAGCAGTCTTGGGACTAGCGGGGCTCACGGGCAGTACTTC; CDR3 protein: CASSLGTSGAHGQYF
V gene: TRBV7-9; D gene: .; clone size: .; J gene: TRBJ1-2; CDR3 DNA: TGTGCCAGCAACAGGGACACCGAGCTCTATGGCTACACCTTC; CDR3 protein: CASNRDTELYGYTF
V gene: TRBV5-1; D gene: .; clone size: .; J gene: TRBJ2-5; CDR3 DNA: TGCGCCAGCAGCTTGATGATGGAAGGGGAGACCCAGTACTTC; CDR3 protein: CASSLMMEGETQYF
V gene: TRBV9; D gene: .; clone size: .; J gene: TRBJ2-7; CDR3 DNA: TGTGCCAGCAGCGCTCTCGGAAGCTCCTACGAGCAGTACTTC; CDR3 protein: CASSALGSSYEQYF
V gene: TRBV10-3; D gene: TRBD1; clone size: .; J gene: TRBJ2-3; CDR3 DNA: TGTGCCATCGCACGAGGAGGACAGGCCACAGATACGCAGTATTTT; CDR3 protein: CAIARGGQATDTQYF
V gene: TRBV6-5; D gene: .; clone size: .; J gene: TRBJ1-4; CDR3 DNA: TGTGCCAGCAGTGTCTCACGGGGCGGTGGTGAAAAACTGTTTTTT; CDR3 protein: CASSVSRGGGEKLFF
V gene: TRBV9; D gene: TRBD2; clone size: .; J gene: TRBJ2-6; CDR3 DNA: TGTGCCAGCACCGTCGGGGGGGCTGGGGCCAACGTCCTGACTTTC; CDR3 protein: CASTVGGAGANVLTF
V gene: TRBV5-1; D gene: TRBD2; clone size: .; J gene: TRBJ2-5; CDR3 DNA: TGCGCCAGCAGCCCGGGACTAGCGGGGGGGAGACAAGAGACCCAGTACTTC; CDR3 protein: CASSPGLAGGRQETQYF
V gene: TRBV7-9; D gene: .; clone size: .; J gene: TRBJ2-5; CDR3 DNA: TGTGCCAGCAGCTTTTCTGAGGTCCGGGGGCAAGAGACCCAGTACTTC; CDR3 protein: CASSFSEVRGQETQYF
V gene: TRBV9; D gene: TRBD1; clone size: .; J gene: TRBJ2-7; CDR3 DNA: TGTGCCAGCAGCGCCTCGACAGGGGTCTACGAGCAGTACTTC; CDR3 protein: CASSASTGVYEQYF
V gene: TRBV30; D gene: .; clone size: .; J gene: TRBJ1-1; CDR3 DNA: TGTGCCTGGATGGACGGGAAACCAGCTTTCTTT; CDR3 protein: CAWMDGKPAFF
V gene: TRBV2; D gene: TRBD2; clone size: .; J gene: TRBJ2-4; CDR3 DNA: TGTGCCAGCAGTGGGACTAGCAGAGAATTAGCCAAAAACATTCAGTACTTC; CDR3 protein: CASSGTSRELAKNIQYF
V gene: TRBV7-2; D gene: TRBD2; clone size: .; J gene: TRBJ2-7; CDR3 DNA: TGTGCCAGCAACGACGAGCGGGGCGCCTACGAGCAGTACTTC; CDR3 protein: CASNDERGAYEQYF
V gene: TRBV5-5; D gene: .; clone size: once; J gene: TRBJ2-5; CDR3 DNA: TGTGCCAGCAGCCGCCTCCAGGGTTCGGAGACCCAGTACTTC; CDR3 protein: CASSRLQGSETQYF
V gene: TRBV18; D gene: .; clone size: .; J gene: TRBJ2-3; CDR3 DNA: TGTGCCAGCTCACCCCCCCCGTATGGGACAGATACGCAGTATTTT; CDR3 protein: CASSPPPYGTDTQYF
V gene: TRBV5-6; D gene: TRBD2; clone size: few; J gene: TRBJ2-5; CDR3 DNA: TGTGCCAGCAGTACTTCCTTTTCACCCGGGGGGGCCGGAGAGACCCAGTACTTC; CDR3 protein: CASSTSFSPGGAGETQYF
V gene: TRBV7-9; D gene: .; clone size: .; J gene: TRBJ1-5; CDR3 DNA: TGTGCCAGCAGCTTAGGGGGTTGGAATCAGCCCCAGCATTTT; CDR3 protein: CASSLGGWNQPQHF
V gene: TRBV11-3; D gene: .; clone size: once; J gene: TRBJ2-5; CDR3 DNA: TGTGCCAGCAGCCCTTGGGGGGGCGGAGAGACCCAGTACTTC; CDR3 protein: CASSPWGGGETQYF
V gene: TRBV7-2; D gene: TRBD1; clone size: once; J gene: TRBJ1-2; CDR3 DNA: TGTGCCAGCAGCCCTGGACAGGGAGCGGCTTGGGGCTACACCTTC; CDR3 protein: CASSPGQGAAWGYTF
V gene: TRBV6-5; D gene: .; clone size: few; J gene: TRBJ2-3; CDR3 DNA: TGTGCCAGCAGCAAAAACGACCACACAGATACGCAGTATTTT; CDR3 protein: CASSKNDHTDTQYF
V gene: TRBV6-1; D gene: .; clone size: .; J gene: TRBJ2-3; CDR3 DNA: TGTGCCAGCAGCTGGGCTAGCGGCACAGATACGCAGTATTTT; CDR3 protein: CASSWASGTDTQYF
V gene: TRBV27; D gene: TRBD1; clone size: .; J gene: TRBJ1-1; CDR3 DNA: TGTGCCAGCAAAATACAGGGGGTTGAGGGGACTGAAGCTTTCTTT; CDR3 protein: CASKIQGVEGTEAFF
V gene: TRBV5-1; D gene: .; clone size: few; J gene: TRBJ1-5; CDR3 DNA: TGCGCCAGCAGCTTGGTGGGGGGTAATCAGCCCCAGCATTTT; CDR3 protein: CASSLVGGNQPQHF
V gene: TRBV9; D gene: .; clone size: medium-sized; J gene: TRBJ1-2; CDR3 DNA: TGTGCCAGCAGCGCAGGGCCGCGAGTGGGGGGCTACACCTTC; CDR3 protein: CASSAGPRVGGYTF
V gene: TRBV30; D gene: TRBD2; clone size: .; J gene: TRBJ2-1; CDR3 DNA: TGTGCCTGGAGTGGGACTAGCCCAACCAGATATCTCTCCTACAATGAGCAGTTCTTC; CDR3 protein: CAWSGTSPTRYLSYNEQFF
V gene: TRBV6-5; D gene: .; clone size: .; J gene: TRBJ1-5; CDR3 DNA: TGTGCCAGCAGCCCATCAGGGCGGGCTCGGGAGCCCCAGCATTTT; CDR3 protein: CASSPSGRAREPQHF
V gene: TRBV13; D gene: .; clone size: .; J gene: TRBJ2-5; CDR3 DNA: TGTGCCAGCCCCCGGGGTAGCGGACAAGAGACCCAGTACTTC; CDR3 protein: CASPRGSGQETQYF
V gene: TRBV9; D gene: TRBD2; clone size: .; J gene: TRBJ2-1; CDR3 DNA: TGTGCCAGCGGCTGGGGCGGGGGGATGAATGAGCAGTTCTTC; CDR3 protein: CASGWGGGMNEQFF
V gene: TRBV10-2; D gene: .; clone size: .; J gene: TRBJ1-4; CDR3 DNA: TGCGCCAGCAGTCCTTTGGGGACAACTAATGAAAAACTGTTTTTT; CDR3 protein: CASSPLGTTNEKLFF
V gene: TRBV21-1; D gene: .; clone size: few; J gene: TRBJ2-7; CDR3 DNA: TGTGCCAGCAGATGGGGAGGGGCGACCTACGAGCAGTACTTC; CDR3 protein: CASRWGGATYEQYF
V gene: TRBV20-1; D gene: .; clone size: .; J gene: TRBJ2-1; CDR3 DNA: TGCAGTGCTAGACTGGACAATGAGCAGTTCTTC; CDR3 protein: CSARLDNEQFF
V gene: TRBV29-1; D gene: .; clone size: .; J gene: TRBJ2-5; CDR3 DNA: TGCAGCGGTACACGGTCGGGACCAGAGACCCAGTACTTC; CDR3 protein: CSGTRSGPETQYF
V gene: TRBV4-1; D gene: .; clone size: .; J gene: TRBJ2-3; CDR3 DNA: TGCGCCAGCAGCCAAGATACTGGCCGAGATACGCAGTATTTT; CDR3 protein: CASSQDTGRDTQYF
V gene: TRBV27; D gene: TRBD2; clone size: .; J gene: TRBJ2-1; CDR3 DNA: TGTGCCAGCAGTTTATCGGGACTAGCGGGAGAAGAGCAGTTCTTC; CDR3 protein: CASSLSGLAGEEQFF
V gene: TRBV5-1; D gene: TRBD2; clone size: .; J gene: TRBJ2-5; CDR3 DNA: TGCGCCAGCAGCTCATTCTACATTACTAGCGGCGGAAAGACCCAGTACTTC; CDR3 protein: CASSSFYITSGGKTQYF
V gene: TRBV5-1; D gene: .; clone size: .; J gene: TRBJ2-2; CDR3 DNA: TGCGCCAGCAGCTTGGTTGGAGGGGGTAGAACCGGGGAGCTGTTTTTT; CDR3 protein: CASSLVGGGRTGELFF
V gene: TRBV27; D gene: .; clone size: once; J gene: TRBJ2-5; CDR3 DNA: TGTGCCAGCTCCCCGGGGTCGGAGACCCAGTACTTC; CDR3 protein: CASSPGSETQYF
V gene: TRBV5-4; D gene: TRBD2; clone size: .; J gene: TRBJ2-5; CDR3 DNA: TGTGCCAGCAGCTACGGGGGGGCCGCAGAGACCCAGTACTTC; CDR3 protein: CASSYGGAAETQYF
V gene: TRBV5-1; D gene: TRBD1; clone size: .; J gene: TRBJ1-1; CDR3 DNA: TGCGCCAGCAGCCCGCAGGGGGGGAACACTGAAGCTTTCTTT; CDR3 protein: CASSPQGGNTEAFF
V gene: TRBV5-1; D gene: TRBD1; clone size: few; J gene: TRBJ2-1; CDR3 DNA: TGCGCCAGCAGCCGGGACAGCCCTTACAATGAGCAGTTCTTC; CDR3 protein: CASSRDSPYNEQFF